Listed here are 21 T cell receptor beta chains from one sample, sequenced in a study of T-cell memory formation after mild COVID-19 (dated by TCRdb to about 2021). The method behind the library was 5' RACE. The run used an Illumina NovaSeq 6000. Clones were called with MiXCR by TCRdb after fastp trimmed the public reads at Q25, and only in-frame beta chains were retained. Duplicate CDR3 protein sequences are folded into a single record with the most common DNA and genes. This sample is represented by approximately 400,000 distinct CDR3 sequences; 15% to 20% of them were singletons. The ten biggest clones cover 20% to 25% of the sample. Source material: PBMCs or a T cell subset sorted from them (not recorded which). Receptors were obtained from a man aged 18 to 35 who had mild COVID-19 (a few samples of this study predate the infection). The sample titles of this study are shuffled in the database, so cell type and time point are left out; the donor was told from shared clones.

The chain links TRBV2 to TRBJ2-7, with D possibly matching TRBD1 (5 bases). Germline CDR1 is SNHLY and CDR2 is FYNNEI. The V end was cut by 3 bases, the J end by 3 bases, with 12 bases between. CDR3 length equals 14 residues. The CDR3 coding sequence is TGTGCCAGCAGTGAGCCAGGGAAAGGCTACGAGCAGTACGTC. Its translation: CASSEPGKGYEQYV.

J is TRBJ1-1 and V is TRBV3-1; 7 nucleotides match TRBD1. The germline V gene has CDR1 LGHDT and CDR2 YNNKEL (reference sequence). V trimming: 0 bases; J trimming: 5 bases; junction bases outside the gene matches: 9. The CDR3 sequence is 16 residues long. The CDR3 reads CASSQDLSRGWTEAFF. The CDR3 coding sequence is TGTGCCAGCAGCCAAGACCTAAGCAGGGGGTGGACTGAAGCTTTCTTT. Full variable domain (outside the CDR3, taken from reference TRBV3-1 and TRBJ1-1): DTAVSQTPKYLVTQMGNDKSIKCEQNLGHDTMYWYKQDSKKFLKIMFSYNNKELIINETVPNRFSPKSPDKAHLNLHINSLELGDSAVYFCASSQDLSRGWTEAFFGQGTRLTVV.

This clonotype came up a few times. The gene calls are TRBV7-9 and TRBJ1-2; D uncertain. Germline V CDR1 and CDR2: SEHNR, FQNEAQ (reference sequence). The ends were cut back, 4 bases at V and 4 bases at J, with 13 bases in the middle. The CDR3 sequence is 14 residues long. CDR3 coding DNA: TGTGCCAGCAGCTCAGTCGGAGGGTTCTATGGCTACACCTTC. Translating gives CASSSVGGFYGYTF.

CDR3 DNA sequence: TGTGCCAGCAGCTTTGGGACAGGGGTAGCCTACAATGAGCAGTTCTTC. This encodes CASSFGTGVAYNEQFF. This chain links TRBV5-6 with TRBJ2-1, with 10 bases lining up with TRBD1. V trimming: 2 bases; J trimming: 2 bases; junction bases outside the gene matches: 4. This CDR3 is built from 16 residues. Germline V gives CDR1 SGHDT, CDR2 YYEEEE.

This chain uses TRBV7-3 with TRBJ2-3, with 14 bases that match TRBD2. Trimming at V came to 3 bases and at J to 6 bases, leaving 8 bases not matched to a gene. The germline CDR1 and CDR2 sequences are SGHTA and FQGTGA. The CDR3 contains 17 residues. The CDR3 coding sequence is TGTGCCAGCAGCTTGGTGACTAGCGGGGGGGCAGCGGATACGCAGTATTTT. This translates into CASSLVTSGGAADTQYF.

The chain has TRBV29-1 and TRBJ2-2; no definite D call. This CDR3 spans 13 amino acids. The ends were cut back, 3 bases at V and 1 base at J, with 6 bases in the middle. From germline, CDR1 is SQVTM and CDR2 ANQGSEA. The CDR3 sequence is CSVEGLNTGELFF. The CDR3 DNA reads as TGCAGCGTTGAGGGTTTGAACACCGGGGAGCTGTTTTTT.

This clonotype was detected a few times. J is TRBJ2-1 and V is TRBV9; 11 bases match TRBD1. CDR3 length: 14 residues. Germline loops: CDR1 SGDLS, CDR2 YYNGEE. V dropped 10 bases and J dropped 9; count of bases not matched to a gene: 12. CDR3 nucleotide sequence: TGTGCCGGCTCTCCGGGACAGGGGGTTTTTGAGCAGTTCTTC. Translation: CAGSPGQGVFEQFF.

This clonotype was counted a single time. V gene TRBV5-1 combines with J gene TRBJ2-7; no clear D gene. Germline V lookup: CDR1 SGHRS, CDR2 YFSETQ. The CDR3 sequence is 12 residues long. The germline V and J ends were trimmed by 5 bases and 6 bases, with 12 bases remaining between them. The CDR3 nucleotides are TGCGCCAGCAGGGCTGTTGGGTCCGAGCAGTACTTC. Amino acid sequence: CASRAVGSEQYF.

In this sample, this clonotype turned up a few times. The chain employs TRBV7-2 and TRBJ1-6, with D possibly TRBD1 on 6 matching bases. This CDR3 region has 18 residues. Trimming stripped 5 bases from V and 0 bases from J, with 17 bases between. Germline values: CDR1 SGHTA, CDR2 FQGNSA. The CDR3 is CASSRRTAISSYNSPLHF. The CDR3 DNA sequence: TGTGCCAGCAGCCGTAGGACAGCGATTAGCTCCTATAATTCACCCCTCCACTTT.

This clonotype was seen a few times. This chain joins TRBV19 and TRBJ2-3; the D gene is possibly TRBD2 (6 bases). The CDR3 contains 16 residues. The germline gives CDR1 LNHDA, CDR2 SQIVND (reference sequence). V lost 3 bases and J lost 2, with 15 bases in between. CDR3 amino acids: CASSITAGGLTDTQYF. CDR3 DNA sequence: TGTGCCAGTAGTATTACAGCGGGTGGCCTCACAGATACGCAGTATTTT. The complete variable domain, with remaining parts taken from reference TRBV19 and TRBJ2-3, reads DGGITQSPKYLFRKEGQNVTLSCEQNLNHDAMYWYRQDPGQGLRLIYYSQIVNDFQKGDIAEGYSVSREKKESFPLTVTSAQKNPTAFYLCASSITAGGLTDTQYFGPGTRLTVL.

The V gene is TRBV11-1, the J gene TRBJ2-6, with TRBD1 matching 11 bases. CDR1 is SGHAT, CDR2 FQDESV, per germline (reference sequence). Trimming removed 4 bases from V and 1 base from J; junction bases left unmatched: 3. CDR3 length: 17 residues. As DNA, the CDR3 is TGTGCCAGCAGCTCCTGGGACAGGGGGTCTGGGGCCAACGTCCTGACTTTC. The encoded protein is CASSSWDRGSGANVLTF.

The chain carries TRBV7-9 and TRBJ1-6, with 8 bases that match TRBD1. The CDR3 length is 15 residues. The V segment lost 7 bases and the J segment 6 bases; nucleotides outside the gene matches: 8. CDR1 SEHNR and CDR2 FQNEAQ come from the germline V gene (reference sequence). CDR3 DNA: TGTGCCAGCACCGACGGACAGGGCGGTAATTCACCCCTCCACTTT. Its protein is CASTDGQGGNSPLHF.

This clonotype turned up a few times. The chain has TRBV5-1 and TRBJ1-1; the match to TRBD1 covers 9 bases. The J segment lost 4 bases and the V segment lost 3 bases, leaving 7 bases of the junction unmatched. This CDR3 spans 15 amino acids. Germline CDR1 is SGHRS and CDR2 is YFSETQ. This CDR3 reads CASSSTGGSGTEAFF. CDR3 coding DNA: TGCGCCAGCAGCTCAACAGGGGGCTCAGGCACTGAAGCTTTCTTT.

This clonotype has more than one count but fewer than ten. This chain's CDR3 is CSVEVLAAIYNEQFF. Written as DNA, the CDR3 is TGCAGCGTTGAGGTCCTAGCGGCGATCTACAATGAGCAGTTCTTC. This chain connects TRBV29-1 to TRBJ2-1; 7 bases align to TRBD2. The length of the CDR3 is 15 residues. Germline V gives CDR1 SQVTM, CDR2 ANQGSEA. The ends lost 3 bases at V and 3 bases at J; junction bases unmatched: 8.

The chain has TRBV4-1 and TRBJ2-2; D remains unclear. Between the trimmed V and J ends, which lost 4 bases and 7 bases, there was a span of 19 bases. The CDR3 covers 16 residues. Germline-derived CDR1 and CDR2 are MGHRA and YSYEKL. The CDR3 is CASSPRVWGWDGELFF. CDR3 nucleotide sequence: TGCGCCAGCAGCCCCCGGGTCTGGGGATGGGACGGGGAGCTGTTTTTT.

The chain is built from TRBV6-5 and TRBJ2-2, with 9 bases fitting TRBD1. Looked up from germline, CDR1 is MNHEY and CDR2 is SVGAGI. J gave up 6 bases and V 4 bases, and 6 bases lay outside the gene matches. There are 15 residues in the CDR3. The CDR3 region has the DNA TGTGCCAGCAGTTCGACAGGGGGGAAGTCCGGGGAGCTGTTTTTT. This gives the protein CASSSTGGKSGELFF.

The sample holds a few counts of this clonotype. The gene calls are TRBV5-1 and TRBJ2-2; TRBD1 agrees at 7 bases. The J segment lost 5 bases and the V segment lost 4 bases, leaving 8 bases of the junction unmatched. From germline, CDR1 is SGHRS and CDR2 YFSETQ. CDR3 length: 15 amino acids. DNA for the CDR3: TGCGCCAGCAGCCAAAGACAGGGACGAACCGGGGAGCTGTTTTTT. This sequence encodes CASSQRQGRTGELFF.

V is TRBV6-5 and J is TRBJ1-6; 9 positions match TRBD1. This CDR3 region has 14 residues. V lost 5 bases, J lost 9 bases, and 5 bases stayed unmatched. CDR1 and CDR2 (germline): MNHEY, SVGAGI. In DNA form, the CDR3 reads TGTGCCAGCAGTCCCCGGGACAGGGTTTCACCCCTCCACTTT. It specifies CASSPRDRVSPLHF.

The chain uses TRBV7-2 and TRBJ2-3, with TRBD1 matching over 7 bases. V gave up 10 bases and J gave up 2 bases; unmatched junction bases: 3. Germline V lookup: CDR1 SGHTA, CDR2 FQGNSA. This CDR3 is built from 12 residues. The CDR3 reads CATGTVTDTQYF. The CDR3 DNA reads TGTGCCACCGGGACAGTCACAGATACGCAGTATTTT.

In this sample, this clonotype turned up a few times. The chain is built from TRBV20-1 and TRBJ2-5; the match to TRBD1 covers 8 bases. The CDR3 extends over 14 amino acids. V was clipped by 7 bases and J by 2 bases; unmatched bases: 9. Germline assignment: CDR1 DFQATT and CDR2 SNEGSKA (reference sequence). The DNA of the CDR3 is TGCAGTGAGACGGACCGGGACAGGCAAGAGACCCAGTACTTC. Residues: CSETDRDRQETQYF.

This clonotype was counted ten times or more. The chain has TRBV19 and TRBJ2-1; D ambiguous. V lost 3 bases to trimming and J lost 2 bases, with 17 bases between them. Germline CDR1 LNHDA, CDR2 SQIVND (reference sequence). The CDR3 spans 17 residues. Here the CDR3 reads CASSIGGYFAAYNEQFF. CDR3 in DNA: TGTGCCAGTAGTATTGGCGGCTATTTCGCTGCCTACAATGAGCAGTTCTTC. Full variable domain (remainder filled in from reference TRBV19 and TRBJ2-1): DGGITQSPKYLFRKEGQNVTLSCEQNLNHDAMYWYRQDPGQGLRLIYYSQIVNDFQKGDIAEGYSVSREKKESFPLTVTSAQKNPTAFYLCASSIGGYFAAYNEQFFGPGTRLTVL.